This section outlines one T cell receptor beta chain sequence together with its context. Time point indicated: baseline, week 1 (first vaccination visit). Treatment: pre-vaccination baseline after standard-of-care therapy. The ends were cut back, 7 bases at V and 5 bases at J, with 14 bases in the middle. The CDR3 loop spans 13 amino acids. Per the germline V gene, CDR1 is LNHDA and CDR2 is SQIVND (reference sequence). The sample is drawn from a study of a mutant IDH1 vaccine in newly diagnosed glioma. The method was immunoSEQ multiplex PCR; TCRdb's version includes in-frame clones alone and lacks a portion of them. In the table there are approximately 52,000 clones, roughly 80% of which are singletons.

The clonotype originates from a woman in her 40s with glioma. Specimen: PBMCs, collected from a glioma patient treated with radiotherapy, temozolomide or both. This chain uses TRBV19 with TRBJ2-5, with D maybe TRBD2 (7 bases). CDR3 amino acids: CASKGGGVETQYF. CDR3 nucleotide sequence: TGTGCCAGTAAAGGGGGGGGCGTGGAGACCCAGTACTTC.